These 9 T cell receptor beta chains were sequenced from one sample in a study of neurological immune-mediated disorders. TCRdb re-analysed the 5' RACE reads in MiXCR, keeping a single row per CDR3 protein. The table has around 130,000 distinct CDR3 sequences, about 3.2% seen once; the top ten hold 1.3%. The specimen was PBMCs. The receptor set was obtained from a woman between 25 and 40 years old with multiple sclerosis.

This clonotype has at least ten counts. The chain recombines TRBV3-1 with TRBJ1-4; D is undetermined. The CDR3 extends over 12 amino acids. V was cut by 8 bases and J by 3 bases, with 7 bases left in between. Germline values: CDR1 LGHDT, CDR2 YNNKEL (reference sequence). CDR3 bases: TGTGCCAGCGAGGATGCTAATGAAAAACTGTTTTTT. Protein: CASEDANEKLFF.

This clonotype has a count of ten or more. This chain uses TRBV20-1 with TRBJ2-7; 8 nucleotides agree with TRBD1. Trimming took 1 base from V and 3 from J; bases not matched to a gene: 5. The CDR3 runs 14 residues. Germline assignment: CDR1 DFQATT and CDR2 SNEGSKA (reference sequence). The CDR3 DNA is TGCAGTGCTAGAGGTACAGGGGGGTTCTACGAGCAGTACTTC. This encodes CSARGTGGFYEQYF.

In its sample, this clonotype was seen many times. V usage is TRBV6-2 or TRBV6-3 and J usage is TRBJ1-1, with a weak D call TRBD1 (5 bases). The CDR3 spans 11 residues. Trimming left V 5 bases short and J 11 bases short, with 12 bases between. The germline gives CDR1 MNHEY, CDR2 SVGEGT. The CDR3 DNA reads TGTGCCAGCAGTCAGGGCAGGGACGCTTTCTTT. Its translation is CASSQGRDAFF.

The sample holds many counts of this clonotype. The rearrangement uses TRBV7-6 and TRBJ1-2; TRBD1 matches 10 bases. The V gene end was trimmed by 4 bases and the J gene end by 8 bases; junction bases not matched to a gene: 10. The CDR3 is made up of 15 amino acids. Germline V gives CDR1 SGHVS, CDR2 FNYEAQ. CDR3 sequence: CASSSSGTGAGGYTF. The CDR3 DNA reads TGTGCCAGCAGCTCCTCCGGGACAGGGGCGGGAGGCTACACCTTC.

The table lists this clonotype with many counts. The chain recombines TRBV9 with TRBJ2-1; 8 bases are a match to TRBD2. After removal of 4 bases from V and 10 bases from J, the junction contained 13 bases not matched to a gene. Germline CDR1 is SGDLS and CDR2 is YYNGEE. This CDR3 has 15 amino acids. CDR3 DNA: TGTGCCAGCAGCAATGGTCGGGGGGGACGGGAAGAGCAGTTCTTC. Protein sequence: CASSNGRGGREEQFF.

This clonotype has only a few counts. This may arise from a read error, as a much more abundant clone is one base away. The J gene is TRBJ1-1, the V gene TRBV20-1; no clear D gene. The CDR3 contains 15 residues. Per the germline V gene, CDR1 is DFQATT and CDR2 is SNEGSKA (reference sequence). Deletions cut 0 bases from V and 0 bases from J, with 11 bases between. Here the CDR3 reads CSARDHRGMNTEAFF. In nucleotides, the CDR3 is TGCAGTGCTAGAGATCACAGAGGCATGAACACTGAAGCTTTCTTT.

This clonotype was detected only a few times. V is TRBV20-1 and J is TRBJ2-7, with a weak D call TRBD2 (5 bases). This CDR3 contains 14 residues. V gave up 3 bases and J gave up 9 bases, with 21 bases separating them. Germline V CDR1 and CDR2: DFQATT, SNEGSKA (reference sequence). DNA of the CDR3: TGCAGTGCTAGGGAGACTACCAGCCATCTTTGGCAGTACTTC. This sequence encodes CSARETTSHLWQYF.

This clonotype was seen at least ten times. At one end the junction does not follow the germline gene, possibly because of a read error. V is TRBV20-1 and J is TRBJ1-1; the D gene is possibly TRBD1 (6 bases). The CDR3 consists of 11 residues. CDR1 and CDR2 from the germline V gene are DFQATT and SNEGSKA (reference sequence). The CDR3 DNA follows: TGTGTTCAGGGGACGAACACTGAAGCTTTCTTT. The encoded protein is CVQGTNTEAFF.

This clonotype has a handful of counts. The rearrangement joins TRBV20-1 to TRBJ2-5, with D unclear. The CDR3 runs 12 residues. Trimming pared 3 bases from V and 2 bases from J, leaving 7 bases between. Germline CDR1 is DFQATT and CDR2 is SNEGSKA (reference sequence). The CDR3 loop reads CSASPGQETQYF. Here the CDR3 DNA reads TGCAGTGCTAGTCCAGGACAAGAGACCCAGTACTTC.